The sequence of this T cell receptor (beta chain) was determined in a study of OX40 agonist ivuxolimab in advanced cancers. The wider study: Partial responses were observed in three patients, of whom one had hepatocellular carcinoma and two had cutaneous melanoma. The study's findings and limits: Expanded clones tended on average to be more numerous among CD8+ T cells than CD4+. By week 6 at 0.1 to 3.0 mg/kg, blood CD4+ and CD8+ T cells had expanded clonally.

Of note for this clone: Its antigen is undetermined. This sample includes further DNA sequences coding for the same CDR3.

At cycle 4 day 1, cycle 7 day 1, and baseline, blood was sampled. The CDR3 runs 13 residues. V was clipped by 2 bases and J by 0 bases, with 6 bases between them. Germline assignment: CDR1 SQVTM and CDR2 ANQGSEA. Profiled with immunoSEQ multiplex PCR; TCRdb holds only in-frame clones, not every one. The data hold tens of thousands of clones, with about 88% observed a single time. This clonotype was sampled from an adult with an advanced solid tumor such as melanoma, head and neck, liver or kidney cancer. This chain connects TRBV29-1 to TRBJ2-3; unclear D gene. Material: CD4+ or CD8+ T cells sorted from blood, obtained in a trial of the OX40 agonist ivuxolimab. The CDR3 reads CSVERVSTDTQYF. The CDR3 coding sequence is TGCAGCGTTGAACGGGTTAGCACAGATACGCAGTATTTT.